This TCR beta chain came from a study of blood T cell repertoires in COVID-19. Background on the study: The cDNA or gDNA used as material had been derived from T cells, B-cell-depleted T cells, or PBMCs.

TCRdb's copy holds only in-frame clones and misses some; the assay was immunoSEQ multiplex PCR. The table includes about 310,000 clones, around 92% detected once. V shed 3 bases and J shed 3 bases, with 8 bases lying between them. This CDR3 region has 13 residues. Cohort placement rested on clinical history that participants reported themselves. The sequenced sample was PBMCs or T cells enriched from blood (not recorded which). This clonotype was sampled from a woman in her 30s who had recovered from COVID-19. V is TRBV12-3 or TRBV12-4 and J is TRBJ1-1; maybe TRBD1 (5 bases). CDR3 nucleotide sequence: TGTGCCAGCAGTTTGGGACTTGACACTGAAGCTTTCTTT. Its protein product is CASSLGLDTEAFF.